The clone carrying this T cell receptor beta chain was recorded only once. Antigen unknown. The record originates from a study of shared clonotypes between healthy human individuals. Across the whole study: Donor ages ranged 18 to 49 years: a couple of women, three men. A donor's plate count was three for CD4 naive and three for CD4 memory; CD8 naive had two and CD8 memory one. The study, taken as a whole, reports: Roughly 5% of naive CD4 clonotypes were shared across a few donors. Compared with clonotypes that all four donors shared, non-shared clonotypes had lower generation probabilities.

Sequencing was performed with immunoSEQ multiplex PCR; in TCRdb, only in-frame clones are kept and a portion is missing. The sample includes some 2,100,000 clones, about 92% seen only once; the top ten take 1.7%. The length of the CDR3 is 13 residues. Germline lookup yields CDR1 SGHRS and CDR2 YFSETQ. V lost 2 bases and J lost 2, with 8 bases in between. Naivety among CD8 cells was defined by CD45RO negativity and positive CCR7 selection, thereby excluding terminally differentiated effector memory CD45RA+ cells. The V gene is TRBV5-1, the J gene TRBJ2-7; tentatively, D is TRBD1 (6 bases). The sample consisted of naive CD8+ T cells from PBMCs. This TCR was recovered from a man in his late teens or twenties in good health. Some clones in this sample may be carry-over from other donors' samples. The CDR3 here is CASSFTGTYEQYF. CDR3 in DNA: TGCGCCAGCAGCTTTACAGGGACCTACGAGCAGTACTTC.